Presented here are 13 T cell receptor beta chains from one specimen sequenced in a study of identical twins. From the 5' RACE reads, TCRdb called clonotypes with MiXCR, one entry per CDR3 protein. The sample yields about 700,000 distinct CDR3 sequences, around 6% seen once. Sequencing used naive T cells sorted from blood. The receptors were sampled from a man younger than 35 in good health.

This chain uses TRBV2 with TRBJ1-6, with a possible D match to TRBD1 (6 bases). CDR1 SNHLY and CDR2 FYNNEI come from the germline V gene. The CDR3 runs 15 residues. The germline V and J ends were trimmed by 3 bases and 6 bases, with 12 bases remaining between them. The CDR3 spells CASSEDSGGNSPLHF. As DNA, the CDR3 is TGTGCCAGCAGTGAGGACAGTGGGGGTAATTCACCCCTCCACTTT. Complete variable domain (other parts from reference TRBV2 and TRBJ1-6): EPEVTQTPSHQVTQMGQEVILRCVPISNHLYFYWYRQILGQKVEFLVSFYNNEISEKSEIFDDQFSVERPDGSNFTLKIRSTKLEDSAMYFCASSEDSGGNSPLHFGNGTRLTVT.

There are a few counts of this clonotype. The chain uses TRBV12-3 or TRBV12-4 and TRBJ2-3, with a tentative D call TRBD2 (6 bases). The CDR3 covers 14 residues. The V end lost 2 bases, the J end lost 8 bases, and 14 bases lay between the germline ends. CDR3 DNA: TGTGCCAGCAGTTTAACGGCTAGCGATCCTACGCAGTATTTT. Its translation: CASSLTASDPTQYF.

This clonotype was counted ten times or more. The V gene is TRBV6-1, the J gene TRBJ1-1; tentatively, D is TRBD1 (6 bases). The CDR3 sequence is 13 residues long. Trimming removed 6 bases from V and 4 bases from J, with 12 bases in between. The germline V gene has CDR1 MNHNS and CDR2 SASEGT. CDR3 residues: CASRRGAGTEAFF. CDR3 sequence (DNA): TGTGCCAGCAGGCGGGGGGCTGGCACTGAAGCTTTCTTT.

This clonotype was recorded a few times. This chain joins TRBV7-8 and TRBJ2-5, with TRBD1 as a possible D gene (5 bases). CDR1 is SGHVS and CDR2 is FQNEAQ in the germline V gene. The CDR3 loop spans 15 amino acids. The V and J ends lost 0 bases and 5 bases respectively, with 13 bases between them. This CDR3 reads CASSLAWGEYETQYF. In DNA, the CDR3 is TGTGCCAGCAGCTTAGCGTGGGGCGAATATGAGACCCAGTACTTC.

The chain joins TRBV25-1 to TRBJ2-7; TRBD1 matches 10 bases. With 5 bases clipped from V and 3 bases from J, the junction kept 7 bases outside the gene matches. Germline V gives CDR1 MGHDK, CDR2 SYGVNS. The CDR3 sequence is 15 residues long. In nucleotides, the CDR3 is TGTGCCAGCAGTAACAAAGGGACAGGGGTCTACGAGCAGTACTTC. This encodes CASSNKGTGVYEQYF.

This clonotype was observed at least ten times. The genes are TRBV9 and TRBJ2-7; no clear D. The V end was cut by 4 bases, the J end by 3 bases, with 11 bases between. In germline, CDR1 is SGDLS, CDR2 YYNGEE. This CDR3 is 13 amino acids long. DNA for the CDR3: TGTGCCAGCAGCCCCGGGTATGACTACGAGCAGTACTTC. It yields the protein CASSPGYDYEQYF.

This clonotype was observed many times. V and J are TRBV5-1 and TRBJ2-1, with 10 bases matching TRBD2. The germline V gene encodes CDR1 SGHRS and CDR2 YFSETQ. V trimming: 4 bases; J trimming: 7 bases; junction bases outside the gene matches: 5. CDR3 length equals 14 residues. The CDR3 loop reads CASSVTSGRNEQFF. The CDR3 nucleotides are TGCGCCAGCAGCGTGACTAGCGGGCGGAATGAGCAGTTCTTC.

The DNA for the CDR3 is TGTGCCAGCTGGGACTTTGAAACGTGGGCTTTCTTT. Translating it yields CASWDFETWAFF. The chain links TRBV6-5 to TRBJ1-1; possible D gene TRBD1, 5 bases. The CDR3 sequence is 12 residues long. Trimming shortened V by 8 bases and J by 11 bases, and 18 bases separated the two germline ends. Germline-derived CDR1 and CDR2 are MNHEY and SVGAGI.

The table lists this clonotype with a few counts. The V call is TRBV12-3 or TRBV12-4, the J call TRBJ1-2, with D unresolved. The CDR3 is 14 residues long. The V and J ends lost 4 bases and 3 bases respectively, with 12 bases between them. CDR3: CASSSPGRDYGYTF. The CDR3 DNA follows: TGTGCCAGCAGTTCCCCGGGGAGGGACTATGGCTACACCTTC.

This clonotype was found a few times. The rearrangement uses TRBV20-1 and TRBJ2-5; 7 bases match TRBD2. V lost 6 bases, J lost 2 bases, and 0 bases stayed unmatched. Per germline, CDR1 DFQATT and CDR2 SNEGSKA (reference sequence). This CDR3 spans 11 amino acids. For the CDR3, the DNA is TGCAGTGCGGGGGGGCAAGAGACCCAGTACTTC. It yields the protein CSAGGQETQYF.

There are many counts of this clonotype. The J gene is TRBJ1-5, the V gene TRBV9; 10 bases map to TRBD1. Germline V gives CDR1 SGDLS, CDR2 YYNGEE. The trim removed 0 bases at V and 4 bases at J, leaving 4 bases unmatched. The CDR3 is 16 amino acids. This CDR3 is CASSVGLGQGNQPQHF. The CDR3 DNA is TGTGCCAGCAGCGTAGGCTTGGGACAGGGGAATCAGCCCCAGCATTTT.

This chain connects TRBV19 to TRBJ1-5; tentatively, D is TRBD1 (5 bases). V shed 5 bases and J shed 0 bases, with 17 bases lying between them. Germline V CDR1 and CDR2: LNHDA, SQIVND (reference sequence). The CDR3 runs to 17 residues. CDR3 region: CASSLLRDGYSNQPQHF. As DNA, the CDR3 is TGTGCCAGTAGTCTACTCCGGGACGGATATAGCAATCAGCCCCAGCATTTT. The full variable domain, with the rest looked up from reference TRBV19 and TRBJ1-5, is DGGITQSPKYLFRKEGQNVTLSCEQNLNHDAMYWYRQDPGQGLRLIYYSQIVNDFQKGDIAEGYSVSREKKESFPLTVTSAQKNPTAFYLCASSLLRDGYSNQPQHFGDGTRLSIL.

The chain joins TRBV4-3 to TRBJ2-3; D is unresolved. Germline V gene lookup returns CDR1 LGHNA and CDR2 YSLEER. V shed 2 bases and J shed 4 bases, with 10 bases lying between them. The CDR3 loop spans 14 amino acids. In DNA, the CDR3 is TGCGCCAGCAGCCAAAAAATGGGCCCAGATACGCAGTATTTT. It translates to CASSQKMGPDTQYF.